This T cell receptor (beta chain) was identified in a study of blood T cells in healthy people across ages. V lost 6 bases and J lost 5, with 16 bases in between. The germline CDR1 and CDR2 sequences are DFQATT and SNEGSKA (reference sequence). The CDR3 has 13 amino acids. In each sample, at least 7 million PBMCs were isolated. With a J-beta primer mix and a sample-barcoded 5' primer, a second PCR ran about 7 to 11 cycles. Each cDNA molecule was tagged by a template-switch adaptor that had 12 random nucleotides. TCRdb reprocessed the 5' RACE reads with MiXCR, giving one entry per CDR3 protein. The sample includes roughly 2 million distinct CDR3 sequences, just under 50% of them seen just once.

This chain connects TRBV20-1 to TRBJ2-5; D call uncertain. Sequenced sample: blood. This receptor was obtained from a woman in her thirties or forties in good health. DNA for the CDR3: TGCAGTGCCTACGAATCCCTCGCGGAGACCCAGTACTTC. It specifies CSAYESLAETQYF.